The source of this T cell receptor (beta chain) is a study of CD8+ T cells in alopecia areata. Whole-study findings and limits: Within the top 100, expanded CD8+ clones significantly decreased with tofacitinib, as did scalp clonality. Scalp and blood retained many expanded lesional clones during tofacitinib.

Treatment specified: oral pan-JAK inhibitor, 5-10 mg twice daily. Alopecia areata patients provided lesional scalp punch biopsies and peripheral blood, both collected for the study. Extracted RNA was reverse transcribed, and the resulting cDNA served as sequencing template. Assay used: immunoSEQ multiplex PCR; TCRdb lists only in-frame clones, some missing. In the table there are 95,000 to 100,000 clones, about 61% of which are singletons. As regards this clone: Its specificity is unknown.

Germline loops: CDR1 SGHRS, CDR2 YFSETQ. The CDR3 loop spans 16 amino acids. The V end lost 3 bases, the J end lost 2 bases, and 16 bases lay between the germline ends. The chain joins TRBV5-1 to TRBJ2-3, with a weak D call TRBD1 (6 bases). The sample in question was CD8+ T cells sorted from blood, obtained between weeks 55 and 65, from a patient treated with tofacitinib. The receptor's source is a human donor with alopecia areata. The CDR3 protein is CASSSGQPLFTDTQYF. CDR3 sequence (DNA): TGCGCCAGCAGCTCAGGACAGCCGCTTTTCACAGATACGCAGTATTTT.